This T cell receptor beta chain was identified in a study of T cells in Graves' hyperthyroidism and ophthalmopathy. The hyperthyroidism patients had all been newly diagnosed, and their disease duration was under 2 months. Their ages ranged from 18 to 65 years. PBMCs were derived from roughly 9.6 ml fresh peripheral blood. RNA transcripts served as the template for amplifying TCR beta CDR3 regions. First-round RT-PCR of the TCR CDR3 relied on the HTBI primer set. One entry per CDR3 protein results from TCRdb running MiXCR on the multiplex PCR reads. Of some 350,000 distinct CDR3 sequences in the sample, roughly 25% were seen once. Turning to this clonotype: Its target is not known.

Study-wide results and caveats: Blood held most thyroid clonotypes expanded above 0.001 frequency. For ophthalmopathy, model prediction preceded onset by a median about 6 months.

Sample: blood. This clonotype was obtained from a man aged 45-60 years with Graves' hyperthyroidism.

CDR3 nucleotides: TGTGCCAGCAGTTTCCAGGTCGGCAGCTCCTACGAGCAGTACTTC. This encodes CASSFQVGSSYEQYF. V gene TRBV27 combines with J gene TRBJ2-7, with D unclear. The CDR3 is 15 residues long. V was clipped by 3 bases and J by 0 bases, with 12 bases between them. Germline V CDR1 and CDR2: MNHEY, SMNVEV (reference sequence).